This entry is about one T cell receptor (beta chain). What it binds is not known. Recipients boosted at about 4 weeks or about 12 weeks are pooled. These data come from a study of T cell responses to AZD1222 COVID-19 vaccine. Overall study findings and caveats: The breadth and depth of Spike-specific TCRs increased once two AZD1222 doses had been given. Unmutated variant regions reportedly attract nearly half of all spike-specific TCRs. Donors in the cohort were predominantly white British and more often female, and clonal diversity was possibly underestimated.

TCRdb keeps only in-frame clones here, not all; method: immunoSEQ multiplex PCR. This table has under 150,000 clones, 87% appearing once. Looked up from germline, CDR1 is MNHEY and CDR2 is SVGAGI. Deletions cut 4 bases from V and 5 bases from J, with 21 bases between. The CDR3 runs to 16 residues. This receptor was obtained from an adult who received the AZD1222 COVID-19 vaccine. The sequenced sample was peripheral blood, obtained 28 days after the second AZD1222 dose. V usage is TRBV6-5 and J usage is TRBJ2-7, with D tentatively TRBD1 or TRBD2 (6 bases each). Here the CDR3 DNA reads TGTGCCAGCAGTTCCATCCCGGGAAGGGGGGATGACGAGCAGTACTTC. Amino acids: CASSSIPGRGDDEQYF.